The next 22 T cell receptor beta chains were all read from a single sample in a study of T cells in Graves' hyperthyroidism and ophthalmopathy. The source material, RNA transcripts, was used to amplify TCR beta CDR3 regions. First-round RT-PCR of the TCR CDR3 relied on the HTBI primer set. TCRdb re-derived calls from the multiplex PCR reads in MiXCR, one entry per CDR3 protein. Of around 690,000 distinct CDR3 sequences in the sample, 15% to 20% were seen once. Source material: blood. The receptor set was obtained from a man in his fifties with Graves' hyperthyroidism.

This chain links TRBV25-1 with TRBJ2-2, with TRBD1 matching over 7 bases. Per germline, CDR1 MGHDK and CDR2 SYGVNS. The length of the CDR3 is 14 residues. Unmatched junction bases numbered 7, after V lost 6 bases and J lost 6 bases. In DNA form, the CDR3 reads TGTGCCAGCAGCGAACAGGGGTCGGCCGGGGAGCTGTTTTTT. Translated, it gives CASSEQGSAGELFF. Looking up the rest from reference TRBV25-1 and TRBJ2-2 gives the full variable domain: EADIYQTPRYLVIGTGKKITLECSQTMGHDKMYWYQQDPGMELHLIHYSYGVNSTEKGDLSSESTVSRIRTEHFPLTLESARPSHTSQYLCASSEQGSAGELFFGEGSRLTVL.

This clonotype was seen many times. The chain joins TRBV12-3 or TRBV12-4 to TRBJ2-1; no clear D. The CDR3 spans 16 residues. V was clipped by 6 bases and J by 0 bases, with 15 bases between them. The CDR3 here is CASRRDTWSSYNEQFF. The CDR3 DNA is TGTGCCAGCAGACGTGACACTTGGAGCTCCTACAATGAGCAGTTCTTC.

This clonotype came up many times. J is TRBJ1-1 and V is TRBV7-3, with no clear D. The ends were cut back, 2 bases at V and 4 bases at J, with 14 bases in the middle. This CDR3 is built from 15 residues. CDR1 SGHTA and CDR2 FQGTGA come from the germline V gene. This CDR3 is CASSLSPGGSTEAFF. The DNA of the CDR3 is TGTGCCAGCAGCTTATCCCCTGGTGGGAGCACTGAAGCTTTCTTT.

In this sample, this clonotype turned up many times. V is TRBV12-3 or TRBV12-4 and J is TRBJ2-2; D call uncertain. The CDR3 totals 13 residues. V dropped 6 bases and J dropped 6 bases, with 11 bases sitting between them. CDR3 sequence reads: CASSSVLSGELFF. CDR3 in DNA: TGTGCCAGCAGCTCAGTTTTATCCGGGGAGCTGTTTTTT.

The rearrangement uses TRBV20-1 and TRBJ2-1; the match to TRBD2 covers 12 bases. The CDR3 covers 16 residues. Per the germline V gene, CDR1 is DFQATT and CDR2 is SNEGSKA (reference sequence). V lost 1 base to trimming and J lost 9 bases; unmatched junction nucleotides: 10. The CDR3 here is CSARGTSGKFGGEQFF. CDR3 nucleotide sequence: TGCAGTGCTAGAGGGACTAGCGGGAAGTTTGGGGGTGAGCAGTTCTTC.

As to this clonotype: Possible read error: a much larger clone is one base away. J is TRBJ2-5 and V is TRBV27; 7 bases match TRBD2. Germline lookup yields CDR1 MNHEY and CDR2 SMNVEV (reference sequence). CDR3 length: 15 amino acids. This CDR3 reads CVSSLSGGSGGTQYF. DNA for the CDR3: TGTGTCAGCAGTTTATCAGGCGGGAGTGGCGGGACCCAGTACTTC.

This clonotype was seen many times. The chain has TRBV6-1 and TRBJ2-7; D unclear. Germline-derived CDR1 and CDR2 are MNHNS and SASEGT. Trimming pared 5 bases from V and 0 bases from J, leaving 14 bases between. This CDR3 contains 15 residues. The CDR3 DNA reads TGTGCCAGCAGTCGAGCCCCGACTGTCTCCTACGAGCAGTACTTC. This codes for CASSRAPTVSYEQYF.

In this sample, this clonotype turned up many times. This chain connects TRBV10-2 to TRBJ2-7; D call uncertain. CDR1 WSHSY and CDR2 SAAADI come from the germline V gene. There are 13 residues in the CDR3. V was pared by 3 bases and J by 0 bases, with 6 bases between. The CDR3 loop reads CASSDRNSYEQYF. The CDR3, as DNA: TGCGCCAGCAGTGACAGAAACTCCTACGAGCAGTACTTC.

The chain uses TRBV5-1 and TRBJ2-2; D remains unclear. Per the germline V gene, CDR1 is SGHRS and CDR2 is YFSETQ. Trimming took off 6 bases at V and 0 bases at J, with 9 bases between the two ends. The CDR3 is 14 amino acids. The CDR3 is CASTTATNTGELFF. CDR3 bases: TGCGCCAGCACTACAGCTACGAACACCGGGGAGCTGTTTTTT.

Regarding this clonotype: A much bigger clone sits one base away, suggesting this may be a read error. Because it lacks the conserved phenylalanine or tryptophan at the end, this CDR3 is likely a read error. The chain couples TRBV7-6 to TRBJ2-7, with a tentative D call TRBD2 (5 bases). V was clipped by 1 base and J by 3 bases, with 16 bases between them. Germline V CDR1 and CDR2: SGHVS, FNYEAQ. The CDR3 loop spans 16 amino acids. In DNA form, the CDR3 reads TGTGCCAGCAGCTTAGTGAGGGCCGCCCCGAACTACGAGCAGTACCTC. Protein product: CASSLVRAAPNYEQYL.

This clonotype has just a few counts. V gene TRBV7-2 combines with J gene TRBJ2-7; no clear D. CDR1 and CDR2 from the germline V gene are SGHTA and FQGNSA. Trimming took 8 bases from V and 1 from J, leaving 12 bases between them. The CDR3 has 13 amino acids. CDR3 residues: CASSNTASYEQYF. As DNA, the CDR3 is TGTGCCAGCTCTAACACAGCTTCCTACGAGCAGTACTTC.

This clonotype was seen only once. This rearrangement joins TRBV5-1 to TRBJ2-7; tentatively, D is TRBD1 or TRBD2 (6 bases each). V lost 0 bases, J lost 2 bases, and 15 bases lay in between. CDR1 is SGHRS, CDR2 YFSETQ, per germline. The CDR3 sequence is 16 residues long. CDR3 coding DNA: TGCGCCAGCAGCTTGGAGGGGGGCTTGCTCACCTACGAGCAGTACTTC. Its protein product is CASSLEGGLLTYEQYF.

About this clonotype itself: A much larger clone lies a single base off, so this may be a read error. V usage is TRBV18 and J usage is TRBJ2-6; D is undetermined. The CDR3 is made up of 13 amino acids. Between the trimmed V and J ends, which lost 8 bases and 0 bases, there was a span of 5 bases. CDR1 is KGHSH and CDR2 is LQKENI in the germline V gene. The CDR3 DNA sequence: TGTGCCAGCCCCCACTCTGGGGCCAACGTCCTGACTTTC. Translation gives CASPHSGANVLTF. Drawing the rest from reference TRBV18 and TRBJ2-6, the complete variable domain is NAGVMQNPRHLVRRRGQEARLRCSPMKGHSHVYWYRQLPEEGLKFMVYLQKENIIDESGMPKERFSAEFPKEGPSILRIQQVVRGDSAAYFCASPHSGANVLTFGAGSRLTVL.

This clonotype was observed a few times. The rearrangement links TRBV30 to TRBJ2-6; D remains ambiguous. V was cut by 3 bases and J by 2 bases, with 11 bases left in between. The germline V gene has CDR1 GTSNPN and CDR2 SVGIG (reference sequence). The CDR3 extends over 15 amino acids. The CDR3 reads CAWRSLSTGANVLTF. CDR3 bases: TGTGCCTGGAGATCCCTTTCTACTGGGGCCAACGTCCTGACTTTC.

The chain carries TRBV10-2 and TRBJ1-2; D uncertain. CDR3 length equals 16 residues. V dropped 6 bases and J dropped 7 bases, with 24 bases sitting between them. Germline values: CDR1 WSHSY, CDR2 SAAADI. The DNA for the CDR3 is TGCGCCAGCAGACCCAATGGCCCAAGTGCATCGGGTGGCTACACCTTC. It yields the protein CASRPNGPSASGGYTF.

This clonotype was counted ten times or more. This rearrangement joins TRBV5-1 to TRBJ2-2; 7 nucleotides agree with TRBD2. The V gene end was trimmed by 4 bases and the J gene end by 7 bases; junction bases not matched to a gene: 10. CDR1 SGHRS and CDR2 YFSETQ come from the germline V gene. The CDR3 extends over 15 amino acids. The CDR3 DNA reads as TGCGCCAGCAGCCCCGCAGCGGGATTGTACGGGGAGCTGTTTTTT. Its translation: CASSPAAGLYGELFF.

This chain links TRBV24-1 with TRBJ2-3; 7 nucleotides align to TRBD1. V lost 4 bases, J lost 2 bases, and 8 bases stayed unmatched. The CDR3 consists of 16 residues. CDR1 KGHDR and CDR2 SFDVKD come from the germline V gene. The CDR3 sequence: CATSDFAGTVTDTQYF. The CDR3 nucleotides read TGTGCCACCAGTGACTTTGCCGGGACAGTCACAGATACGCAGTATTTT.

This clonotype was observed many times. Here the CDR3 reads CASSPPLKGEAFF. For the CDR3, the DNA is TGTGCCAGCAGTCCTCCTCTGAAGGGAGAAGCTTTCTTT. V is TRBV6-1 and J is TRBJ1-1; no clear D. CDR3 length: 13 residues. Trimming took off 5 bases at V and 8 bases at J, with 15 bases between the two ends. Germline-derived CDR1 and CDR2 are MNHNS and SASEGT.

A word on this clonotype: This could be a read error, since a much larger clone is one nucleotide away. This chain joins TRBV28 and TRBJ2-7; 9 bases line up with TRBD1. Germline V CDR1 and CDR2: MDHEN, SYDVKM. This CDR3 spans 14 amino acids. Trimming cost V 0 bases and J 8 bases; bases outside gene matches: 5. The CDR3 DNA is TGTGCCAGCAGTTTATGGGACAGGGGTGACAAGCAGTACTTC. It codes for CASSLWDRGDKQYF.

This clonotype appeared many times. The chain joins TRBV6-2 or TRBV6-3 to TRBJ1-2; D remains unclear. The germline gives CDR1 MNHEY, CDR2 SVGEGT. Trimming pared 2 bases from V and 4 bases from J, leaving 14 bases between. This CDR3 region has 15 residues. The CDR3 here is CASSYPPVMIYGYTF. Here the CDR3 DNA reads TGTGCCAGCAGTTACCCCCCGGTCATGATCTATGGCTACACCTTC.

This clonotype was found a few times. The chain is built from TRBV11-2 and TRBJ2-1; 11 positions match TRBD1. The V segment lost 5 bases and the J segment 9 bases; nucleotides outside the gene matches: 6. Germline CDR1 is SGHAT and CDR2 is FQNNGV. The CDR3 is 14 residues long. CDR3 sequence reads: CASSAGQGAGEQFF. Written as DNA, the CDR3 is TGTGCCAGCAGCGCCGGACAGGGGGCCGGTGAGCAGTTCTTC.

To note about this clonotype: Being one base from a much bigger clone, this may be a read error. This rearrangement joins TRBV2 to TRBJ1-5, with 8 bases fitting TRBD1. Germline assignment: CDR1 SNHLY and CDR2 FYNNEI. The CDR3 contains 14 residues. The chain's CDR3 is CASSGGQDGQSQHF. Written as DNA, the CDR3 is TGTGCCAGCAGTGGGGGACAGGATGGTCAGTCCCAGCATTTT.